Presented here are 22 T cell receptor beta chains from one specimen sequenced in a study of radiotherapy plus CTLA-4 blockade in lung cancer. Generated by immunoSEQ multiplex PCR, the TCRdb table keeps only in-frame clones and is missing some. In the table there are under 65,000 clones, roughly 83% of which are singletons. Specimen: peripheral blood, collected from a patient treated with radiotherapy plus ipilimumab. The receptors were sampled from a human donor with non-small cell lung cancer who had a complete response to radiotherapy plus ipilimumab.

The chain joins TRBV2 to TRBJ2-5; the D gene is possibly TRBD2 (7 bases). This CDR3 is 14 amino acids long. CDR1 SNHLY and CDR2 FYNNEI come from the germline V gene. Trimming cost V 4 bases and J 7 bases, with 16 bases left between them. CDR3 coding DNA: TGTGCCAGCAGTGGAATAGGGGGAGGGAGGACCCAGTACTTC. Amino acid sequence: CASSGIGGGRTQYF.

V gene TRBV5-1 combines with J gene TRBJ2-6; D ambiguous. Trimming pared 6 bases from V and 1 base from J, leaving 8 bases between. Germline CDR1 and CDR2: SGHRS and YFSETQ. The CDR3 covers 14 residues. The CDR3 DNA reads as TGCGCCAGCAAGATGACTTCTGGGGCCAACGTCCTGACTTTC. Translated, it gives CASKMTSGANVLTF.

The V and J genes are TRBV18 and TRBJ2-5; TRBD2 matches at 7 bases. The germline CDR1 and CDR2 sequences are KGHSH and LQKENI. V dropped 3 bases and J dropped 5; count of bases not matched to a gene: 15. This CDR3 region has 17 residues. CDR3 sequence reads: CASSPPSSSRGGETQYF. The CDR3 nucleotides are TGTGCCAGCTCACCCCCCTCCTCTAGTCGGGGAGGGGAGACCCAGTACTTC.

The rearrangement uses TRBV6-1 and TRBJ1-5, with 7 bases matching TRBD1. Germline V gives CDR1 MNHNS, CDR2 SASEGT. The CDR3 length is 15 residues. V shed 5 bases, J shed 6 bases, and the junction held 10 bases outside the gene matches. In DNA form, the CDR3 reads TGTGCCAGCAGTCAACCCTACAGGGGTGTTCAGCCCCAGCATTTT. Encoded protein: CASSQPYRGVQPQHF.

The V and J genes are TRBV30 and TRBJ1-1; no clear D gene. V shed 1 base and J shed 8 bases, with 8 bases lying between them. Looked up from germline, CDR1 is GTSNPN and CDR2 is SVGIG (reference sequence). This CDR3 contains 11 residues. The CDR3 nucleotides read TGTGCCTGGAGTGGGGCAGGAGAAGCTTTCTTT. This translates into CAWSGAGEAFF.

The chain joins TRBV7-2 to TRBJ1-2; D might be TRBD1 (6 bases). The CDR3 is made up of 14 amino acids. The germline V gene has CDR1 SGHTA and CDR2 FQGNSA. The V gene lost 4 bases and the J gene lost 8 bases, with 17 bases spanning the gap. The CDR3 nucleotides are TGTGCCAGCAGCTGGCCGGGTAGGGGGATGGGCTACACCTTC. Protein sequence: CASSWPGRGMGYTF.

This clone has more than one count but fewer than ten. This chain joins TRBV5-6 and TRBJ1-1, with D maybe TRBD1 (6 bases). The CDR3 runs 15 residues. Germline CDR1 and CDR2: SGHDT and YYEEEE. Trimming shortened V by 3 bases and J by 1 base, and 13 bases separated the two germline ends. In nucleotides, the CDR3 is TGTGCCAGCAGCTACAGGGCTGCGGGGAACACTGAAGCTTTCTTT. It specifies CASSYRAAGNTEAFF.

This clone was seen more than once but under ten times. This rearrangement joins TRBV4-1 to TRBJ1-2, with a tentative D call TRBD1 (6 bases). Germline V gene lookup returns CDR1 MGHRA and CDR2 YSYEKL. The V and J ends lost 8 bases and 8 bases respectively, with 24 bases between them. The CDR3 loop spans 15 amino acids. In nucleotides, the CDR3 is TGCGCCAGCGGAAATCTTGGCCTAGACAGGAAGGGCTACACCTTC. Amino acids: CASGNLGLDRKGYTF.

This chain joins TRBV4-1 and TRBJ2-3; the match to TRBD2 covers 7 bases. The CDR3 extends over 17 amino acids. The V gene end was trimmed by 0 bases and the J gene end by 1 base; junction bases not matched to a gene: 7. From germline, CDR1 is MGHRA and CDR2 YSYEKL. In DNA, the CDR3 is TGCGCCAGCAGCCAAGATGTTTCGGCGGGGGGCACAGATACGCAGTATTTT. Amino acids: CASSQDVSAGGTDTQYF.

The chain links TRBV10-3 to TRBJ1-2; D remains unclear. The germline V gene has CDR1 ENHRY and CDR2 SYGVKD. The CDR3 consists of 13 residues. The V gene lost 6 bases and the J gene lost 1 base, with 9 bases spanning the gap. Here the CDR3 reads CAIRGGGNYGYTF. As DNA, the CDR3 is TGTGCCATCAGAGGTGGCGGTAACTATGGCTACACCTTC.

The chain employs TRBV5-1 and TRBJ1-2; TRBD1 matches at 7 bases. With 6 bases clipped from V and 4 bases from J, the junction kept 6 bases outside the gene matches. CDR1 is SGHRS, CDR2 YFSETQ, per germline. The CDR3 runs to 13 residues. The CDR3 DNA sequence: TGCGCCAGCAACCCGGGACAGAGCTATGGCTACACCTTC. The encoded protein is CASNPGQSYGYTF.

V and J are TRBV10-3 and TRBJ1-1; the match to TRBD1 covers 7 bases. This CDR3 comprises 13 residues. Per the germline V gene, CDR1 is ENHRY and CDR2 is SYGVKD. The V segment lost 5 bases and the J segment 4 bases; nucleotides outside the gene matches: 4. The CDR3 is CAISNRGGTEAFF. CDR3 bases: TGTGCCATCAGTAACAGGGGCGGCACTGAAGCTTTCTTT.

This sequence joins TRBV7-9 and TRBJ2-3; a possible D gene is TRBD2 (5 bases). The CDR3 is made up of 14 amino acids. The V gene's germline CDR1 is SEHNR and CDR2 FQNEAQ (reference sequence). The V and J ends lost 2 bases and 0 bases respectively, with 6 bases between them. CDR3 sequence reads: CASSLSGSTDTQYF. The CDR3 DNA sequence: TGTGCCAGCAGCTTATCGGGAAGCACAGATACGCAGTATTTT.

The chain joins TRBV28 to TRBJ2-3; D call uncertain. V lost 2 bases to trimming and J lost 7 bases, with 10 bases between them. Germline lookup yields CDR1 MDHEN and CDR2 SYDVKM. The CDR3 has 13 amino acids. CDR3 nucleotide sequence: TGTGCCAGCAGTTTAAGGAGCCCCAATACGCAGTATTTT. Protein: CASSLRSPNTQYF.

This chain links TRBV7-2 with TRBJ2-1, with 7 bases identical to TRBD2. V dropped 2 bases and J dropped 5; count of bases not matched to a gene: 6. Germline assignment: CDR1 SGHTA and CDR2 FQGNSA. CDR3 length: 15 residues. CDR3 protein: CASSLPTGTNNEQFF. DNA of the CDR3: TGTGCCAGCAGCTTACCCACCGGGACTAACAATGAGCAGTTCTTC. Full variable domain (remainder filled in from reference TRBV7-2 and TRBJ2-1): GAGVSQSPSNKVTEKGKDVELRCDPISGHTALYWYRQSLGQGLEFLIYFQGNSAPDKSGLPSDRFSAERTGGSVSTLTIQRTQQEDSAVYLCASSLPTGTNNEQFFGPGTRLTVL.

This chain joins TRBV15 and TRBJ2-3; no firm D call. Trimming left V 1 base short and J 0 bases short, with 8 bases between. Looked up from germline, CDR1 is LNHNV and CDR2 is YYDKDF (reference sequence). The CDR3 consists of 15 residues. CDR3 sequence: CATSRVIISTDTQYF. The DNA for the CDR3 is TGTGCCACCAGCAGAGTCATCATTAGCACAGATACGCAGTATTTT.

The CDR3 DNA reads as TGCGCCAGCAGCCAAGAATGGAGGGGGACAGGGGTTCATTCACCCCTCCACTTT. Translating gives CASSQEWRGTGVHSPLHF. The genes are TRBV4-3 and TRBJ1-6; 10 positions agree with TRBD1. CDR3 size: 18 residues. Germline V gene sequence: CDR1 LGHNA, CDR2 YSLEER. J lost 8 bases, V lost 0 bases, and 10 bases had no gene match.

The V and J genes are TRBV5-6 and TRBJ1-6, with D perhaps matching TRBD1 (5 bases). Germline values: CDR1 SGHDT, CDR2 YYEEEE. V dropped 0 bases and J dropped 9 bases, with 13 bases sitting between them. CDR3 length: 15 residues. CDR3 region: CASSLGAGSVSPLHF. The DNA for the CDR3 is TGTGCCAGCAGCTTGGGCGCAGGGTCGGTTTCACCCCTCCACTTT.

V usage is TRBV4-1 and J usage is TRBJ2-5; D gene uncertain. Trimming left V 1 base short and J 2 bases short, with 8 bases between. In germline, CDR1 is MGHRA, CDR2 YSYEKL. The CDR3 runs to 14 residues. CDR3 residues: CASSQVNRQETQYF. The CDR3 coding sequence is TGCGCCAGCAGCCAAGTTAACAGACAAGAGACCCAGTACTTC.

This sequence joins TRBV6-1 and TRBJ1-3; D gene ambiguous. Germline CDR1 reads MNHNS; CDR2 reads SASEGT. CDR3 length equals 12 residues. Trimming shortened V by 10 bases and J by 0 bases, and 7 bases separated the two germline ends. The CDR3 nucleotides are TGTGCCACCCCTAACTCTGGAAACACCATATATTTT. Amino acid sequence: CATPNSGNTIYF.

J is TRBJ2-7 and V is TRBV7-2, with TRBD2 as a possible D gene (6 bases). The CDR3 is made up of 16 amino acids. CDR1 and CDR2 from the germline V gene are SGHTA and FQGNSA. Trimming pared 2 bases from V and 6 bases from J, leaving 20 bases between. The CDR3 sequence is CASSLTPGTGVAEQYF. The CDR3 region has the DNA TGTGCCAGCAGCTTAACACCCGGGACTGGTGTTGCCGAGCAGTACTTC.

The CDR3 DNA reads TGTGCCAGCAGTTCAGACAGCCAAAGGACGCAGTTCTTC. Translating it yields CASSSDSQRTQFF. V and J are TRBV6-5 and TRBJ2-1, with a tentative D call TRBD1 (5 bases). Germline CDR1 MNHEY, CDR2 SVGAGI. V lost 4 bases, J lost 12 bases, and 16 bases lay in between. This CDR3 is 13 amino acids long.